A selection of T cell receptor beta chains follows, all from one sample in a study of CD8+ T cells in alopecia areata. Sequencing used immunoSEQ multiplex PCR; TCRdb keeps in-frame clones, though not all of them. Here the sample spans 190,000 or so clones, 50% to 60% being singletons. Specimen: CD4+ T cells sorted from blood, collected at week 4, from a patient treated with tofacitinib. The source is a human donor with alopecia areata. The CDR3 runs from the conserved cysteine through the conserved F or W. The D gene is left open where the match is weak. Where a row states a size, it is once, few, many or the class of an expanded clone; other rows omit it.

d_call	v_call	clone_size	j_call	cdr3_aa	cdr3_nt
.	TRBV30	few	TRBJ1-2	CAWSRYRVEGYGYTF	TGTGCCTGGAGTCGGTACAGGGTAGAGGGCTATGGCTACACCTTC
.	TRBV6-6	.	TRBJ1-4	CASSILDREKLFF	.
.	TRBV10-3	few	TRBJ2-3	CAIAGNSRTDTQYF	TGTGCCATCGCGGGCAACAGCCGCACAGATACGCAGTATTTT
TRBD1	TRBV29-1	.	TRBJ1-1	CSVEQGANTEAFF	TGCAGCGTGGAACAGGGGGCGAACACTGAAGCTTTCTTT
.	TRBV19	few	TRBJ2-3	CASSIVAGAYSFTDTQYF	TGTGCCAGTAGTATAGTAGCAGGGGCCTATTCATTCACAGATACGCAGTATTTT
.	TRBV5-6	.	TRBJ2-5	CASSRGTGETQYF	TGTGCCAGCAGCCGTGGGACGGGAGAGACCCAGTACTTC
.	TRBV25-1	.	TRBJ2-1	CASRPHGGQQPQQFF	TGTGCCAGCAGACCTCATGGGGGGCAGCAACCCCAGCAGTTCTTC
.	TRBV30	.	TRBJ1-5	CAWSEAPGLGQPQHF	TGTGCCTGGAGTGAGGCGCCAGGGTTAGGCCAGCCCCAGCATTTT
TRBD1	TRBV25-1	.	TRBJ1-2	CASRETGASTNYGYTF	TGTGCCAGCAGAGAGACAGGGGCCTCCACTAACTATGGCTACACCTTC
TRBD1	TRBV29-1	.	TRBJ1-2	CSGTTGGGFYGYTF	TGCAGCGGCACTACAGGGGGAGGGTTTTATGGCTACACCTTC
TRBD1	TRBV6-5	few	TRBJ1-3	CASSYSGQGNTIYF	TGTGCCAGCAGTTACTCGGGACAGGGAAACACCATATATTTT
TRBD1	TRBV19	few	TRBJ2-3	CASNDRGVDTQYF	TGTGCCAGTAATGACAGGGGTGTTGATACGCAGTATTTT
TRBD1	TRBV5-1	.	TRBJ2-3	CASSLGGQGGTDTQYF	TGCGCCAGCAGCTTGGGAGGACAGGGTGGCACAGATACGCAGTATTTT
.	TRBV7-2	.	TRBJ2-5	CASSSLPGLETQYF	TGTGCCAGCAGCTCCCTCCCAGGACTTGAGACCCAGTACTTC
TRBD2	TRBV2	.	TRBJ2-7	CAKGLAGDYEQYF	TGTGCCAAGGGACTAGCGGGGGACTACGAGCAGTACTTC
.	TRBV2	.	TRBJ2-3	CASRGSTDTQYF	TGTGCCAGCAGAGGCAGCACAGATACGCAGTATTTT
.	TRBV4-3	.	TRBJ1-5	CASSQGGNQPQHF	TGCGCCAGCAGCCAAGGGGGGAACCAGCCCCAGCATTTT
.	TRBV29-1	.	TRBJ2-7	CSVEDLRGGYEQYF	TGCAGCGTTGAAGACCTCAGGGGGGGTTACGAGCAGTACTTC
TRBD1	TRBV7-2	.	TRBJ2-5	CASSLLGTGPEETQYF	TGTGCCAGCAGCCTACTGGGGACAGGGCCGGAGGAGACCCAGTACTTC
.	TRBV29-1	.	TRBJ2-5	CSVEDRGGVGGETQYF	TGCAGCGTTGAAGATCGAGGCGGGGTGGGAGGAGAGACCCAGTACTTC
.	TRBV7-2	.	TRBJ2-7	CASSRSGGAYLSYEQYF	TGTGCCAGCAGCCGGTCCGGAGGGGCGTACCTCTCCTACGAGCAGTACTTC
.	TRBV7-2	.	TRBJ1-1	CASSLVGGGGSEAFF	TGTGCCAGCAGCTTAGTCGGAGGGGGAGGATCTGAAGCTTTCTTT
.	TRBV29-1	.	TRBJ2-7	CSVGFLGGYEQYF	TGCAGCGTTGGCTTCCTAGGGGGGTACGAGCAGTACTTC
.	TRBV5-4	.	TRBJ2-5	CASSYLGGEETQYF	TGTGCCAGCAGCTACCTTGGGGGCGAGGAGACCCAGTACTTC
TRBD1	TRBV30	.	TRBJ2-1	CAWSVGQGARNEQFF	TGTGCCTGGAGTGTGGGACAGGGGGCACGCAATGAGCAGTTCTTC
.	TRBV2	.	TRBJ1-2	CASSWGEYGYTF	TGTGCCAGCAGCTGGGGGGAATATGGCTACACCTTC
TRBD1	TRBV2	.	TRBJ1-5	CASNVRRTGGGLSNQPQHF	TGTGCCAGCAACGTCCGTCGGACAGGTGGTGGGCTTAGCAATCAGCCCCAGCATTTT
.	TRBV2	few	TRBJ2-1	CASMLAGKNINEQFF	TGTGCCAGCATGTTAGCAGGGAAAAACATCAATGAGCAGTTCTTC
.	TRBV6-5	.	TRBJ1-1	CASRDTTEAFF	TGTGCCAGCAGGGACACCACTGAAGCTTTCTTT
.	TRBV7-9	.	TRBJ1-1	CASIPWGATKAFF	TGTGCCAGCATACCATGGGGGGCCACAAAAGCTTTCTTT
.	TRBV7-2	.	TRBJ2-3	CASSLRVQGWDTQYF	TGTGCCAGCAGCTTACGAGTCCAGGGCTGGGATACGCAGTATTTT
.	TRBV7-2	few	TRBJ1-6	CASSLGGSGRSPLHF	TGTGCCAGCAGCTTAGGCGGGTCGGGGCGTTCACCCCTCCACTTT
.	TRBV30	.	TRBJ1-1	CAWSRWGAANTEAFF	TGTGCCTGGAGCCGGTGGGGGGCGGCGAACACTGAAGCTTTCTTT
.	TRBV5-6	few	TRBJ2-2	CASSKQGNTGELFF	TGTGCCAGCAGCAAACAGGGGAACACCGGGGAGCTGTTTTTT
.	TRBV4-2	.	TRBJ2-1	CASSPAVSREQFF	TGTGCCAGCAGCCCCGCAGTATCACGAGAGCAGTTCTTC
TRBD1	TRBV7-9	.	TRBJ2-2	CASSRTGNTGELFF	TGTGCCAGCAGCCGGACAGGGAACACCGGGGAGCTGTTTTTT